This T cell receptor beta chain was sequenced during a study of cytomegalovirus exposure and HLA in healthy donors. Comment on this clone: Its antigen is undetermined.

It was with 60 Vbeta and 13 Jbeta primers that the PCR ran. The data were produced by immunoSEQ multiplex PCR, yet TCRdb's version contains in-frame clones alone and is incomplete. The sample includes over 150,000 clones, 73% of them seen just once. Points from the study as a whole: Donors belonging to an Asian-associated ancestry cluster reportedly showed fewer N-insertions in productive TCRs than the approximately 680-donor mean, according to what a later analysis found. The authors judged a highly shared variant cluster likely a sequencing artifact. A link between a missense DCLRE1C variant and TCR beta V- and J-gene trimming emerged from a later analysis.

From germline, CDR1 is SQVTM and CDR2 ANQGSEA. The CDR3 runs to 16 residues. V was pared by 4 bases and J by 2 bases, with 21 bases between. At the time of sampling, donors were nominally healthy, though unrecorded immune exposures were likely. The source is a woman younger than 35 in good health and CMV-seropositive. This sequence joins TRBV29-1 and TRBJ2-7; D might be TRBD1 (6 bases). Specimen: PBMCs. In DNA, the CDR3 is TGCAGCGTTGGGGCAAGGGGGAGCGGACCTACCTACGAGCAGTACTTC. Translating it yields CSVGARGSGPTYEQYF.